The next 27 T cell receptor beta chains were all read from a single sample in a study of identical twins. TCRdb redid the calling of the 5' RACE reads with MiXCR, one entry per CDR3 protein. The sample has about 900,000 distinct CDR3 sequences, 9% to 15% seen once. These data were also filed under a second study, of yellow fever vaccine responses in identical twins.

The specimen sequenced was PBMCs. The receptors stem from a woman between 18 and 29 years old in good health.

A few counts support this clonotype. The chain uses TRBV11-2 and TRBJ1-2; D is ambiguous. Deletions cut 0 bases from V and 3 bases from J, with 17 bases between. Germline CDR1 and CDR2: SGHAT and FQNNGV. The CDR3 is 17 amino acids. In DNA, the CDR3 is TGTGCCAGCAGCTTAGACCTTCGGGCAAGAACTGACTATGGCTACACCTTC. It translates to CASSLDLRARTDYGYTF.

The chain couples TRBV10-2 to TRBJ2-3; 15 bases are a match to TRBD2. The CDR3 is 18 amino acids. With 6 bases clipped from V and 6 bases from J, the junction kept 13 bases outside the gene matches. Germline CDR1 is WSHSY and CDR2 is SAAADI. This CDR3 reads CASSRTSGGEGLTDTQYF. The CDR3 nucleotides are TGCGCCAGCAGCCGGACTAGCGGGGGGGAAGGGTTGACGGATACGCAGTATTTT.

The sample holds a few counts of this clonotype. The genes are TRBV28 and TRBJ1-3; tentative D call: TRBD1 (5 bases). This CDR3 is built from 14 residues. Germline V CDR1 and CDR2: MDHEN, SYDVKM. V lost 8 bases and J 0 bases, leaving 11 bases between the germline ends. The chain's CDR3 is CASVGGASGNTIYF. CDR3 DNA: TGTGCCAGCGTCGGGGGAGCCTCTGGAAACACCATATATTTT.

The chain combines TRBV24-1 with TRBJ2-1; 12 bases map to TRBD2. V lost 4 bases and J lost 7; bases outside the gene matches: 4. The CDR3 is made up of 15 amino acids. Germline CDR1 and CDR2: KGHDR and SFDVKD. CDR3 in DNA: TGTGCCACCAGTGAACTAGCGGGAGGAGTAAATGAGCAGTTCTTC. This codes for CATSELAGGVNEQFF.

In its sample, this clonotype was seen many times. This chain joins TRBV12-3 or TRBV12-4 and TRBJ1-5; no clear D. Trimming stripped 6 bases from V and 5 bases from J, with 8 bases between. This CDR3 has 12 amino acids. The CDR3 loop is CASSFGDQPQHF. The CDR3 region has the DNA TGTGCCAGCAGCTTCGGGGATCAGCCCCAGCATTTT.

The chain recombines TRBV5-1 with TRBJ1-1; D ambiguous. This CDR3 has 14 amino acids. V was trimmed by 0 bases and J by 5 bases, leaving 11 bases between them. Per the germline V gene, CDR1 is SGHRS and CDR2 is YFSETQ. CDR3: CASSLGRTGTEAFF. Here the CDR3 DNA reads TGCGCCAGCAGCTTGGGTCGGACTGGGACTGAAGCTTTCTTT.

Only a few counts were recorded for this clonotype. V gene TRBV5-1 combines with J gene TRBJ2-6; tentative D call: TRBD2 (5 bases). Trimming pared 4 bases from V and 2 bases from J, leaving 13 bases between. The CDR3 runs 16 residues. The V gene's germline CDR1 is SGHRS and CDR2 YFSETQ. DNA of the CDR3: TGCGCCAGCAGCCCGACGGGGTCCGCTGGGGCCAACGTCCTGACTTTC. Amino acids: CASSPTGSAGANVLTF. Looking up the rest from reference TRBV5-1 and TRBJ2-6 gives the full variable domain: KAGVTQTPRYLIKTRGQQVTLSCSPISGHRSVSWYQQTPGQGLQFLFEYFSETQRNKGNFPGRFSGRQFSNSRSEMNVSTLELGDSALYLCASSPTGSAGANVLTFGAGSRLTVL.

The CDR3 coding sequence is TGTGCCAGCAGTGGAGCGGGGGGCTCGGCGTATAGCAATCAGCCCCAGCATTTT. Its translation: CASSGAGGSAYSNQPQHF. This rearrangement joins TRBV6-1 to TRBJ1-5, with a possible D match to TRBD1 (6 bases). The germline V and J ends were trimmed by 4 bases and 0 bases, with 19 bases remaining between them. This CDR3 spans 18 amino acids. Germline values: CDR1 MNHNS, CDR2 SASEGT.

This clonotype was detected only a few times. V and J are TRBV15 and TRBJ2-2; D remains unclear. V lost 1 base and J lost 7, with 16 bases in between. Germline V gene sequence: CDR1 LNHNV, CDR2 YYDKDF (reference sequence). The CDR3 contains 16 residues. CDR3 in amino acids: CATSRVGFWGHGELFF. The CDR3 DNA follows: TGTGCCACCAGCAGAGTAGGATTCTGGGGTCACGGGGAGCTGTTTTTT.

This chain uses TRBV7-4 with TRBJ2-1; 10 bases align to TRBD2. This CDR3 comprises 24 residues. V was pared by 2 bases and J by 1 base, with 26 bases of the junction left unmatched. From germline, CDR1 is SGHVT and CDR2 SQSDAQ. Here the CDR3 reads CASSLPRTATFQGLAPPSYNEQFF. CDR3 in DNA: TGTGCCAGCAGCTTACCGAGGACAGCAACTTTCCAGGGACTAGCGCCACCGTCCTACAATGAGCAGTTCTTC. Full variable domain (rest looked up from reference TRBV7-4 and TRBJ2-1): GAGVSQSPRYKVAKRGRDVALRCDSISGHVTLYWYRQTLGQGSEVLTYSQSDAQRDKSGRPSGRFSAERPERSVSTLKIQRTEQGDSAVYLCASSLPRTATFQGLAPPSYNEQFFGPGTRLTVL.

This chain connects TRBV18 to TRBJ2-1; 14 bases align to TRBD2. CDR1 is KGHSH and CDR2 is LQKENI in the germline V gene. Losses at the gene ends were 6 bases for V and 7 bases for J; bases not matched to a gene: 8. There are 16 residues in the CDR3. As DNA, the CDR3 is TGTGCCAGCTCCCAGAAGGGACTAGCGGGAGATAATGAGCAGTTCTTC. This gives the protein CASSQKGLAGDNEQFF.

This chain joins TRBV12-3 or TRBV12-4 and TRBJ2-3; no clear D gene. The CDR3 spans 12 residues. V lost 10 bases and J 1 base, leaving 9 bases between the germline ends. The CDR3 region is CATRYGTDTQYF. The CDR3 bases are TGTGCCACCCGGTACGGCACAGATACGCAGTATTTT.

V usage is TRBV7-8 and J usage is TRBJ1-5, with 8 bases fitting TRBD1. Germline V gene sequence: CDR1 SGHVS, CDR2 FQNEAQ. The junction had 10 bases not matched to a gene; V was cut back by 5 bases and J by 7 bases. The CDR3 runs to 15 residues. The CDR3: CASSPRQGAWQPQHF. For the CDR3, the DNA is TGTGCCAGCAGCCCGCGTCAGGGGGCTTGGCAGCCCCAGCATTTT.

J is TRBJ2-5 and V is TRBV19; D gene uncertain. CDR3 length equals 12 residues. Trimming took off 1 base at V and 3 bases at J, with 3 bases between the two ends. Germline values: CDR1 LNHDA, CDR2 SQIVND (reference sequence). DNA of the CDR3: TGTGCCAGTAGTATAGGGGAAGAGACCCAGTACTTC. Translated, it gives CASSIGEETQYF.

The sample holds a few counts of this clonotype. This chain connects TRBV5-1 to TRBJ1-1; D is undetermined. The V gene's germline CDR1 is SGHRS and CDR2 YFSETQ. This CDR3 comprises 14 residues. Trimming removed 0 bases at V and 4 bases at J, with 10 bases between. This CDR3 is CASSLAVGGTEAFF. The CDR3 bases are TGCGCCAGCAGCTTGGCCGTGGGTGGCACTGAAGCTTTCTTT.

There are a few counts of this clonotype. The chain recombines TRBV20-1 with TRBJ2-7, with D possibly matching TRBD1 (5 bases). From germline, CDR1 is DFQATT and CDR2 SNEGSKA (reference sequence). Trimming pared 6 bases from V and 4 bases from J, leaving 16 bases between. The CDR3 has 13 residues. The CDR3 spells CSAPLPGKYEQYF. CDR3 sequence (DNA): TGCAGTGCCCCCCTTCCAGGGAAATACGAGCAGTACTTC.

The chain uses TRBV7-2 and TRBJ2-2; 7 bases match TRBD2. V was clipped by 1 base and J by 1 base; unmatched bases: 3. The CDR3 extends over 16 amino acids. CDR1 is SGHTA, CDR2 FQGNSA, per germline. The CDR3 nucleotides read TGTGCCAGCAGCTTAGTACTAGCGAAGAACACCGGGGAGCTGTTTTTT. Amino acids: CASSLVLAKNTGELFF.

Comments on this clonotype: Relative to the germline gene, one junction end is altered; a read error may explain this. V is TRBV4-2 and J is TRBJ2-2, with 11 nucleotides matching TRBD2. This CDR3 has 17 amino acids. The germline V gene encodes CDR1 LGHNA and CDR2 YNFKEQ. This CDR3 is CASSLSGRAANTRELFF. CDR3 DNA sequence: TGTGCCAGCAGCCTTAGCGGGAGGGCAGCAAACACCAGGGAGCTGTTTTTT.

The V call is TRBV5-4, the J call TRBJ2-1; D is unclear. The germline gives CDR1 SGHNT, CDR2 YYREEE (reference sequence). CDR3 length equals 15 residues. The V and J ends lost 0 bases and 2 bases respectively, with 9 bases between them. The CDR3 region has the DNA TGTGCCAGCAGCTTGGATAAGCGAACCTACAATGAGCAGTTCTTC. This translates into CASSLDKRTYNEQFF.

This clonotype has only one observation. A much bigger clone sits one base away, suggesting this may be a read error. V is TRBV28 and J is TRBJ2-1, with D perhaps being TRBD1 or TRBD2 (5 bases each). Looked up from germline, CDR1 is MDHEN and CDR2 is SYDVKM. Trimming took off 8 bases at V and 1 base at J, with 9 bases between the two ends. The CDR3 loop spans 13 amino acids. This CDR3 is CASEGRSYNEQFF. For the CDR3, the DNA is TGTGCCAGCGAGGGGAGATCCTACAATGAGCAGTTCTTC. Complete variable domain (other parts from reference TRBV28 and TRBJ2-1): DVKVTQSSRYLVKRTGEKVFLECVQDMDHENMFWYRQDPGLGLRLIYFSYDVKMKEKGDIPEGYSVSREKKERFSLILESASTNQTSMYLCASEGRSYNEQFFGPGTRLTVL.

This clonotype was picked up a small number of times. This chain joins TRBV11-1 and TRBJ1-2, with D possibly matching TRBD1 (5 bases). The CDR3 covers 16 residues. Germline V lookup: CDR1 SGHAT, CDR2 FQDESV (reference sequence). V lost 6 bases and J lost 3, with 20 bases in between. CDR3 in amino acids: CASRYRWGFVDYGYTF. The CDR3 nucleotides are TGTGCCAGCAGATACCGGTGGGGGTTTGTGGACTATGGCTACACCTTC.

This chain uses TRBV24-1 with TRBJ2-1; D could derive from TRBD1 or TRBD2 (5 bases each). Germline loops: CDR1 KGHDR, CDR2 SFDVKD. Trimming cost V 3 bases and J 0 bases, with 11 bases left between them. The CDR3 totals 16 residues. Here the CDR3 reads CATSDRDAGSYNEQFF. The CDR3, as DNA: TGTGCCACCAGTGATCGGGACGCGGGCTCCTACAATGAGCAGTTCTTC.

This clonotype has at least ten counts. A junction boundary mismatches the germline segment, possibly from a read error. The chain has TRBV5-1 and TRBJ2-6, with D unclear. Germline CDR1 reads SGHRS; CDR2 reads YFSETQ. This CDR3 has 14 residues. CDR3 DNA sequence: TGTGCCAGCAGCTTAGGAGCTGGGGCCAACGTCCTGACTTTC. This translates into CASSLGAGANVLTF.

This chain joins TRBV20-1 and TRBJ2-3; 7 bases match TRBD2. This CDR3 is built from 15 residues. CDR1 is DFQATT and CDR2 is SNEGSKA in the germline V gene (reference sequence). Losses at the gene ends were 5 bases for V and 4 bases for J; bases not matched to a gene: 12. CDR3 in DNA: TGCAGTGCTGTCTTACTAGCGCCCTACTCAGATACGCAGTATTTT. This translates into CSAVLLAPYSDTQYF.

This chain links TRBV4-1 with TRBJ2-1, with 7 positions matching TRBD1. The germline gives CDR1 MGHRA, CDR2 YSYEKL. The CDR3 consists of 12 residues. V lost 1 base to trimming and J lost 12 bases; unmatched junction nucleotides: 3. The DNA for the CDR3 is TGCGCCAGCAGCCAAGTACAGGGGACGCAGTTCTTC. Translated, it gives CASSQVQGTQFF.

The chain joins TRBV10-2 to TRBJ2-5, with TRBD1 identical over 7 bases. From germline, CDR1 is WSHSY and CDR2 SAAADI. CDR3 size: 16 residues. Trimming at V came to 6 bases and at J to 7 bases, leaving 17 bases not matched to a gene. DNA for the CDR3: TGCGCCAGCAGCGAGAGGGACAGCCCTAACAGGGTGACCCAGTACTTC. It translates to CASSERDSPNRVTQYF.

The genes are TRBV4-1 and TRBJ1-4, with D possibly matching TRBD1 (6 bases). Germline V lookup: CDR1 MGHRA, CDR2 YSYEKL. Trimming removed 0 bases at V and 3 bases at J, with 17 bases between. There are 18 residues in the CDR3. CDR3 sequence reads: CASSQDSAYRVSNEKLFF. The CDR3 DNA sequence: TGCGCCAGCAGCCAAGATTCGGCGTACAGGGTATCTAATGAAAAACTGTTTTTT.